What follows are 9 T cell receptor beta chains derived from one specimen sequenced in a study of molecular identifiers for immune sequencing clone quantification. TCRdb analysed the PCR reads with MiXCR anew, one entry per CDR3 protein. The sample contains 53,000 or so distinct CDR3 sequences, approximately 34% of which appear only once. Sequencing was carried out using naive CD8+ T cells from blood, with Jurkat cell RNA spiked in. The subset denotes: FACS-sorted CD8+CD4-CCR7+CD45RA+ naive T cells. These receptors were taken from a human donor in good health. Some libraries in this study had Jurkat cell RNA spiked in.

This clonotype was counted a few times. The rearrangement links TRBV5-4 to TRBJ1-1; D not certain. This CDR3 contains 12 residues. CDR1 SGHNT and CDR2 YYREEE come from the germline V gene (reference sequence). CDR3 sequence reads: CATSAGSERAFF. CDR3 DNA: TGTGCTACTTCAGCTGGATCGGAAAGAGCTTTCTTT.

Of note for this clonotype: A single base separates this from a much larger clone, so it may be a read error. The J gene is TRBJ1-4, the V gene TRBV12-3 or TRBV12-4, with D perhaps matching TRBD1 (6 bases). The CDR3 loop spans 14 amino acids. The CDR3 spells CASRRDTRSEKLSF. CDR3 DNA sequence: TGTGCCAGCAGGAGGGACACCAGGAGTGAAAAACTGTCTTTT.

Concerning this clonotype: A much larger clonotype is one base distant, so this may be a read error. J is TRBJ2-1 and V is TRBV7-2; D is possibly TRBD1 or TRBD2 (5 bases each). The V gene's germline CDR1 is SGHTA and CDR2 FQGNSA. CDR3 length: 15 amino acids. CDR3 in amino acids: CASSLSPSRGNEQIF. In DNA, the CDR3 is TGTGCCAGCAGCTTATCTCCTAGTCGGGGCAATGAGCAGATCTTC.

The chain is built from TRBV5-6 and TRBJ2-7; TRBD1 aligns across 7 bases. Germline lookup yields CDR1 SGHDT and CDR2 YYEEEE. There are 14 residues in the CDR3. V trimming: 5 bases; J trimming: 2 bases; junction bases outside the gene matches: 7. The CDR3 coding sequence is TGTGCCAGCAGTTGGGACAGTTCACCCTACGAGCAGTACTTC. It codes for CASSWDSSPYEQYF.

Details on this clonotype: One base away lies a much larger clone, so this may be a sequencing read error. The J gene is TRBJ2-3, the V gene TRBV7-9; D gene unclear. Germline CDR1 reads SEHNR; CDR2 reads FQNEAQ (reference sequence). CDR3 length: 16 amino acids. Between the trimmed V and J ends, which lost 4 bases and 3 bases, there was a span of 17 bases. This CDR3 is CASSSTPIDITDTQYF. CDR3 nucleotides: TGTGCCAGCAGCTCAACCCCTATCGATATTACAGATACGCAGTATTTT.

This clonotype was counted a few times. The chain joins TRBV7-2 to TRBJ1-5, with D perhaps matching TRBD1 (6 bases). Looked up from germline, CDR1 is SGHTA and CDR2 is FQGNSA. Trimming removed 5 bases at V and 0 bases at J, with 11 bases between. This CDR3 is 15 amino acids long. The CDR3 coding sequence is TGTGCCAGCAGCCTCGACAGGCATAGCAATCAGCCCCAGCATTTT. Translation gives CASSLDRHSNQPQHF. The full variable domain, completed using reference TRBV7-2 and TRBJ1-5, is GAGVSQSPSNKVTEKGKDVELRCDPISGHTALYWYRQSLGQGLEFLIYFQGNSAPDKSGLPSDRFSAERTGGSVSTLTIQRTQQEDSAVYLCASSLDRHSNQPQHFGDGTRLSIL.

This clonotype turned up a few times. The rearrangement uses TRBV11-2 and TRBJ2-3; TRBD2 might be the D (6 bases). The CDR3 spans 14 residues. Trimming took 8 bases from V and 5 from J, leaving 17 bases between them. Germline V gives CDR1 SGHAT, CDR2 FQNNGV. The CDR3 sequence is CASSEAGRVDTQYF. CDR3 in DNA: TGTGCCAGCTCGGAAGCGGGCCGGGTAGATACGCAGTATTTT. Drawing the rest from reference TRBV11-2 and TRBJ2-3, the complete variable domain is EAGVAQSPRYKIIEKRQSVAFWCNPISGHATLYWYQQILGQGPKLLIQFQNNGVVDDSQLPKDRFSAERLKGVDSTLKIQPAKLEDSAVYLCASSEAGRVDTQYFGPGTRLTVL.

This clonotype came up many times. DNA of the CDR3: TGTGCCAGCACCGACGGGGACAGGGGGTATGGTCAGCCCCAGCATTTT. Protein: CASTDGDRGYGQPQHF. This rearrangement joins TRBV6-2 or TRBV6-3 to TRBJ1-5, with 11 bases aligning to TRBD1. Per germline, CDR1 MNHEY and CDR2 SVGEGT. The CDR3 runs 16 residues. V lost 7 bases, J lost 6 bases, and 11 bases stayed unmatched.

This clonotype was seen a handful of times. This sequence joins TRBV12-3 or TRBV12-4 and TRBJ2-5; TRBD1 is a possible D gene (7 bases). CDR3 size: 15 residues. V was clipped by 1 base and J by 2 bases, with 11 bases between them. The CDR3 nucleotides are TGTGCCAGCAGTTTAGTGGAGGGACAGCAAGAGACCCAGTACTTC. It specifies CASSLVEGQQETQYF.